This is a list of T cell receptor beta chains from one sample in a study of T cells in Graves' hyperthyroidism and ophthalmopathy. TCRdb processed the multiplex PCR reads anew with MiXCR; each CDR3 protein has one entry. Of 600,000 to 750,000 distinct CDR3 sequences in the sample, 17% were seen once. Sequencing was performed on blood. The source of these receptors is a man in his fifties with Graves' hyperthyroidism. Each CDR3 is given with its conserved first and last residue. D genes are given only for firm matches. Clone size is given for some rows only: seen once, a few or many times, or a class if the clone is expanded.

D gene,clone size,V gene,J gene,CDR3 DNA,CDR3 protein
TRBD2,many,TRBV6-1,TRBJ2-2,TGTGCCAGCAGTAACCTTGGGACTAGCGGGACCGGGGAGCTGTTTTTT,CASSNLGTSGTGELFF
TRBD1,once,TRBV12-3/TRBV12-4,TRBJ1-2,TGTGCCAGCAGTTTAGCGACGGGACAGGGGGCGGTTGGCTACACCTTC,CASSLATGQGAVGYTF
NA,NA,TRBV20-1,TRBJ1-5,TGCAGTGCTAGGGCGACAGGCTATAGCAATCAGCCCCAGCATTTT,CSARATGYSNQPQHF
TRBD2,NA,TRBV7-9,TRBJ2-5,TGTGCCAGCAGCTTAGCGCGGGGGGCAGAGACCCAGTACTTC,CASSLARGAETQYF
TRBD2,few,TRBV9,TRBJ2-1,TGTGCCAGCAGCGTAGCCGGGAGGGTTAATGAGCAGTTCTTC,CASSVAGRVNEQFF
TRBD2,few,TRBV15,TRBJ2-1,TGTGCCACCAGCAGAGCCCAACTAGCGGGCCCAGGGGGTGAGCAGTTCTTC,CATSRAQLAGPGGEQFF
TRBD1,NA,TRBV19,TRBJ1-1,TGTGCCAGTAGTGAACAGGGGGCCACTGAAGCTTTCTTT,CASSEQGATEAFF
TRBD1,many,TRBV28,TRBJ1-1,TGTGCCAGCAGTTTATTTCGGGACAGCGATTTGAACACTGAAGCTTTCTTT,CASSLFRDSDLNTEAFF
TRBD1,NA,TRBV6-1,TRBJ1-1,TGTGCCAGCAGAGGACAGGGGCAAGCTTTCTTT,CASRGQGQAFF
TRBD2,few,TRBV29-1,TRBJ2-7,TGCAGCGTTTTGGGACTAGCGGACCGGAGCCACTACGAGCAGTACTTC,CSVLGLADRSHYEQYF
NA,NA,TRBV28,TRBJ1-5,TGTGCCAGCAGCTATGTCGATCAGCCCCAGCATTTT,CASSYVDQPQHF
TRBD1,many,TRBV20-1,TRBJ1-5,TGCAGTGCTAGAGATAAGACCAGGGGGCGTCAGCCCCAGCATTTT,CSARDKTRGRQPQHF
TRBD1,many,TRBV28,TRBJ2-5,TGTGCCAGCAGTTTAGCAGGGGGCGGGACCCAGTACTTC,CASSLAGGGTQYF
TRBD2,many,TRBV27,TRBJ2-1,TGTGCCAGCAGTTTAAGCGGGAATTTCTACAATGAGCAGTTCTTC,CASSLSGNFYNEQFF
TRBD2,NA,TRBV2,TRBJ2-1,TGTGCCAGCAGTGCAACTAGCGGGGGATACGATGAGCAGTTCTTC,CASSATSGGYDEQFF
NA,few,TRBV28,TRBJ1-1,TGTGCCAGCAGTTTCCTCCGTGGGGCGAACACTGAAGCTTTCTTT,CASSFLRGANTEAFF
NA,NA,TRBV4-1,TRBJ1-1,TGCGCCAGCAGGCCTTCCCTTGGGCCGAACACTGAAGCTTTCTTT,CASRPSLGPNTEAFF
NA,many,TRBV5-6,TRBJ2-5,TGTGCCAGCAGCTCCTTAACGTTGGCTAGCATAGAGACCCAGTACTTC,CASSSLTLASIETQYF
NA,few,TRBV5-5,TRBJ1-6,TGTGCCAGCAGCCACCAGGGGCTACCACCCCACTTT,CASSHQGLPPHF
NA,NA,TRBV5-5,TRBJ2-5,TGCGCCAGCAAGGCCTCTGTTTACCAAGAGACGCAGTACTTC,CASKASVYQETQYF
NA,NA,TRBV30,TRBJ2-2,TGTGCCTGGAGTTTTACCGGGGAGCTGTTTTTT,CAWSFTGELFF
TRBD1,NA,TRBV30,TRBJ2-7,TGTGCCGTACTGACAGGGCCGCTGAACGAGCAGTACTTC,CAVLTGPLNEQYF
NA,many,TRBV7-8,TRBJ1-6,TGTGCCAGCAGCTTACCGGGGGCGAATTCACCCCTCCACTTT,CASSLPGANSPLHF
TRBD1,NA,TRBV5-1,TRBJ2-1,TGCGCCAGCAGCTTGACGACAGGGGAGAGGGGGCAGTTCTTC,CASSLTTGERGQFF
TRBD1,few,TRBV7-3,TRBJ2-4,TGTGCCAGCAGCCCCCCCGCCGGGACAGGGGTCAAAAACATTCAGTACTTC,CASSPPAGTGVKNIQYF
TRBD1,few,TRBV20-1,TRBJ1-2,TGCAGTGCTAGAGGGGGGCAGGGGGCTGACGGCTATGGCTACACCTTC,CSARGGQGADGYGYTF
NA,NA,TRBV12-3/TRBV12-4,TRBJ1-6,TGTGCCAGCAGTGGGACGGCGGATAATTCACCCCTCCACTTT,CASSGTADNSPLHF
TRBD2,many,TRBV6-1,TRBJ2-5,TGTGCCAGCAGTGGTTCTAGCGGGAGGGCCTGGGGTGAGACCCAGTACTTC,CASSGSSGRAWGETQYF
NA,many,TRBV2,TRBJ2-3,TGTGCCAGCAGTGACGGTAGCACCACTAGCACAGATACGCAGTATTTT,CASSDGSTTSTDTQYF
NA,NA,TRBV24-1,TRBJ2-5,TGTGCCACCAGTGATTTCGGAGTGGGGGAGACCCAGTACTTC,CATSDFGVGETQYF
TRBD1,many,TRBV3-1,TRBJ1-5,TGTGCCAGCGGTGGGGGACAGGGGATCGGGGAGCCCCAGCATTTT,CASGGGQGIGEPQHF
TRBD2,once,TRBV11-2,TRBJ2-7,TGTGCCAGCAGCCAAGATTTACTAGCGGGGGCCAGGGCTAACGAGCAGTACTTC,CASSQDLLAGARANEQYF
TRBD2,few,TRBV5-4,TRBJ2-5,TGTGCCAGCAGCCCCTGGACTAGCGGGAATGGAGAGACCCAGTACTTC,CASSPWTSGNGETQYF
NA,many,TRBV27,TRBJ2-7,TGTGCCAGCGGAAGGACCGATGCATCCTACGAGCAGTACTTC,CASGRTDASYEQYF
NA,few,TRBV7-2,TRBJ2-2,TGTGCCAGCAGCCAAGAACGGGCAGGGGACACCGGGGAGCTGTTTTTT,CASSQERAGDTGELFF
NA,many,TRBV2,TRBJ2-5,TGTGCCAGCAGAGCCTCTAGGCGGAGCCAAGAGACCCAGTACTTC,CASRASRRSQETQYF
TRBD1,many,TRBV18,TRBJ2-2,TGTGCCAGCTCACCGGACAGGGTGAACACCGGGGAGCTGTTTTTT,CASSPDRVNTGELFF
TRBD1,many,TRBV10-3,TRBJ2-7,TGTGCCATCAGGAAAACCGGGACAGGCCTCTACGAGCAGTACTTC,CAIRKTGTGLYEQYF
NA,few,TRBV20-1,TRBJ2-3,TGCAGTGCTAGTACAGGGACCGCAGATACGCAGTATTTT,CSASTGTADTQYF
NA,few,TRBV13,TRBJ1-3,TGTGCCAGCAGCTTCGACCCGCGGGGGAGCTCTGGAAACACCATATATTTT,CASSFDPRGSSGNTIYF
NA,many,TRBV28,TRBJ1-1,TGTGCCAGCAGTTTTACCGGTTTGACGTACACTGAAGCTTTCTTT,CASSFTGLTYTEAFF